The source of this T cell receptor (beta chain) is a study of graft-versus-host responses after intestinal transplantation. As for the study in general: Each of the recipients got a multivisceral, liver-intestinal, or isolated intestinal transplant.

The CDR3 is 15 amino acids. Germline V CDR1 and CDR2: SSHAT, FNYEAQ (reference sequence). With regard to this clone: A read error may account for a junction end that differs from germline.

Sequencing used immunoSEQ multiplex PCR; TCRdb keeps in-frame clones, though not all of them. In the table there are 13,000 or so clones, approximately 84% of which are singletons. The chain employs TRBV7-7 and TRBJ2-7; TRBD1 agrees at 12 bases. Here the sequenced sample was PBMCs, taken after intestinal transplantation. This TCR was sampled from a human patient who received an intestinal transplant, so some T cells may come from the graft donor. CDR3 sequence (DNA): TGTGCTAGCAGCCTGGGACAGGGGGCAGGGTACGAGCAGTACTTC. It codes for CASSLGQGAGYEQYF. Based on the CDR3 plus reference TRBV7-7 and TRBJ2-7, the full variable domain is GAGVSQSPRYKVTKRGQDVTLRCDPISSHATLYWYQQALGQGPEFLTYFNYEAQPDKSGLPSDRFSAERPEGSISTLTIQRTEQRDSAMYRCASSLGQGAGYEQYFGPGTRLTVT.